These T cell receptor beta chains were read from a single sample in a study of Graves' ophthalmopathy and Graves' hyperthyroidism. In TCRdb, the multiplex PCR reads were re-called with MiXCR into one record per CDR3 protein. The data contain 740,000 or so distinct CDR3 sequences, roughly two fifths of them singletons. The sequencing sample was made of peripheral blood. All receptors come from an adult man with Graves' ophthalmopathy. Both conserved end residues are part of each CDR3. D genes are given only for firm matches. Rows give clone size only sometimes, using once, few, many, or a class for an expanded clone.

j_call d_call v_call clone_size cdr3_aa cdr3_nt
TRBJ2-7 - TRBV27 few CASSSFGGGTGEQYF TGTGCCAGCAGTTCGTTCGGCGGAGGGACTGGCGAGCAGTACTTC
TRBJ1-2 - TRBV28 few CASSLAGRKTYGYTF TGTGCCAGCAGTTTAGCGGGCAGAAAGACCTATGGCTACACCTTC
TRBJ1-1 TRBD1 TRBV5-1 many CASSLDGTGGAFF TGCGCCAGCAGCTTGGACGGGACAGGCGGAGCTTTCTTT
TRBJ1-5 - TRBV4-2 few CASSQTGDQPQHF TGTGCCAGCAGCCAAACGGGAGACCAGCCCCAGCATTTT
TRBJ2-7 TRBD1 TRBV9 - CASSEPGQNYEQYF TGTGCCAGCAGCGAACCGGGACAGAACTACGAGCAGTACTTC
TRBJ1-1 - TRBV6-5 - CASSTAGAGNTEAFF TGTGCCAGCAGTACAGCTGGAGCGGGGAACACTGAAGCTTTCTTT
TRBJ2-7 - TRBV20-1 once CSARDPEVSYEQHF TGCAGTGCTAGAGACCCGGAGGTATCCTACGAGCAGCACTTC
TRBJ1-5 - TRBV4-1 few CASSQGNGPDSNQPQHF TGCGCCAGCAGCCAAGGCAACGGGCCTGATAGCAATCAGCCCCAGCATTTT
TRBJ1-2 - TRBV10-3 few CASSQQGTVHYGYTF TGTGCCAGCTCCCAGCAGGGAACGGTTCACTATGGCTACACCTTC
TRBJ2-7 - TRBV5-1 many CASSNQGFEQYF TGCGCCAGCAGCAACCAAGGGTTTGAGCAGTACTTC